These 27 T cell receptor beta chains were all obtained from the same sample, sequenced in a study of Tregs in tolerant kidney transplant recipients. Related graft donors supplied nonmyeloablative bone marrow transplants, and mixed chimerism was transient. Sequencing used immunoSEQ multiplex PCR; TCRdb keeps in-frame clones, though not all of them. The sample has tens of thousands of clones, 90% to 95% seen once. The sample here was CD4+ T cells from blood (PBMCs), taken 24 months after the transplant. The receptors originated from a human patient who received a combined kidney and bone marrow transplant. Some T cells may have come from the graft donor.

The chain couples TRBV15 to TRBJ2-1; D is undetermined. The V and J ends lost 1 base and 6 bases respectively, with 13 bases between them. Germline V gene lookup returns CDR1 LNHNV and CDR2 YYDKDF (reference sequence). The CDR3 is made up of 15 amino acids. For the CDR3, the DNA is TGTGCCACCAGCAGAGCTCCCAACGGCGGCAATGAGCAGTTCTTC. Encoded protein: CATSRAPNGGNEQFF.

The rearrangement joins TRBV6-1 to TRBJ2-1, with 7 bases that match TRBD1. The CDR3 extends over 15 amino acids. Germline CDR1 is MNHNS and CDR2 is SASEGT. J gave up 2 bases and V 3 bases, and 4 bases lay outside the gene matches. CDR3 loop: CASSELDRTYNEQFF. The CDR3 DNA is TGTGCCAGCAGTGAGTTGGACAGGACCTACAATGAGCAGTTCTTC.

The rearrangement joins TRBV5-5 to TRBJ1-2; no reliable D call. Trimming stripped 4 bases from V and 5 bases from J, with 15 bases between. Germline CDR1 SGHKS, CDR2 YYEKEE (reference sequence). The CDR3 contains 14 residues. The CDR3 here is CASSPPNYFYGYTF. CDR3 in DNA: TGTGCCAGCAGCCCTCCTAACTATTTTTATGGCTACACCTTC.

The chain joins TRBV21-1 to TRBJ1-2. TRBV21-1 is listed as a pseudogene. The CDR3 is made up of 14 amino acids. This CDR3 is CASKKRPGRYGYTF. In DNA form, the CDR3 reads TGTGCCAGTAAAAAAAGGCCAGGGAGGTATGGCTACACCTTC.

The chain couples TRBV28 to TRBJ1-2, with D tentatively TRBD1 (5 bases). Germline values: CDR1 MDHEN, CDR2 SYDVKM. V shed 5 bases and J shed 3 bases, with 19 bases lying between them. The CDR3 contains 16 residues. The CDR3 coding sequence is TGTGCCAGCAGTATCACAAATGGAGGGGCACACTATGGCTACACCTTC. It codes for CASSITNGGAHYGYTF.

The chain joins TRBV6-6 to TRBJ1-2; D is undetermined. The CDR3 is 14 residues long. The ends were cut back, 5 bases at V and 5 bases at J, with 15 bases in the middle. From germline, CDR1 is MNHNY and CDR2 SVGAGI (reference sequence). The DNA for the CDR3 is TGTGCCAGCAGTGAGCGGGAATGGTCTTATGGCTACACCTTC. It yields the protein CASSEREWSYGYTF.

The chain couples TRBV28 to TRBJ2-2; TRBD2 aligns across 9 bases. The J segment lost 5 bases and the V segment lost 3 bases, leaving 4 bases of the junction unmatched. This CDR3 spans 15 amino acids. CDR1 and CDR2 from the germline V gene are MDHEN and SYDVKM. The CDR3 reads CASSLAGGRTGELFF. As DNA, the CDR3 is TGTGCCAGCAGTTTGGCGGGGGGGCGAACCGGGGAGCTGTTTTTT.

V gene TRBV27 combines with J gene TRBJ2-4; D is ambiguous. With 2 bases removed from V and 0 bases from J, the gap between germline ends came to 11 bases. This CDR3 has 16 residues. The germline V gene has CDR1 MNHEY and CDR2 SMNVEV (reference sequence). DNA for the CDR3: TGTGCCAGCAGTTTAGAAGTGAGGCTAGCCAAAAACATTCAGTACTTC. Encoded protein: CASSLEVRLAKNIQYF.

The CDR3 DNA reads TGTGCCTGGAGTGCCACAGGGGCGGGCAATCAGCCCCAGCATTTT. It is translated as CAWSATGAGNQPQHF. V gene TRBV30 combines with J gene TRBJ1-5, with 7 positions matching TRBD1. In germline, CDR1 is GTSNPN, CDR2 SVGIG (reference sequence). V lost 1 base and J lost 2; bases outside the gene matches: 5. CDR3 length: 15 residues.

V gene TRBV9 combines with J gene TRBJ1-3; D perhaps matches TRBD1 (6 bases). The CDR3 consists of 16 residues. V was shortened by 0 bases and J by 4 bases, with 14 bases between the two germline ends. Germline V gene data show CDR1 as SGDLS and CDR2 as YYNGEE. Here the CDR3 DNA reads TGTGCCAGCAGCGTAGGTAGTTGGACAGACGGAAACACCATATATTTT. Its translation is CASSVGSWTDGNTIYF.

This rearrangement joins TRBV5-1 to TRBJ1-2; D perhaps matches TRBD1 (6 bases). This CDR3 has 13 amino acids. Germline CDR1 is SGHRS and CDR2 is YFSETQ. Trimming shortened V by 3 bases and J by 8 bases, and 14 bases separated the two germline ends. The CDR3 coding sequence is TGCGCCAGCAGCTCCGGACAGAACAGGGGCTACACCTTC. It is translated as CASSSGQNRGYTF.

J is TRBJ2-3 and V is TRBV7-3; 7 nucleotides match TRBD2. Trimming cost V 2 bases and J 2 bases; bases outside gene matches: 7. Per germline, CDR1 SGHTA and CDR2 FQGTGA. The CDR3 extends over 16 amino acids. Here the CDR3 reads CASSLFASGNTDTQYF. The CDR3 nucleotides are TGTGCCAGCAGCTTATTCGCTAGCGGCAACACAGATACGCAGTATTTT.

The chain joins TRBV10-3 to TRBJ2-5; 11 nucleotides match TRBD1. The J segment lost 4 bases and the V segment lost 5 bases, leaving 9 bases of the junction unmatched. The CDR3 has 16 residues. Germline CDR1 reads ENHRY; CDR2 reads SYGVKD. The CDR3 coding sequence is TGTGCCATCAGTTTCCGGACAGGGGGCTCAGGAGAGACCCAGTACTTC. Translating gives CAISFRTGGSGETQYF.

The chain is built from TRBV5-4 and TRBJ1-2; D gene unclear. From germline, CDR1 is SGHNT and CDR2 YYREEE (reference sequence). The V end lost 1 base, the J end lost 1 base, and 8 bases lay between the germline ends. CDR3 length: 14 amino acids. The CDR3 nucleotides read TGTGCCAGCAGCTTGCCCAGTCGTAACTATGGCTACACCTTC. As protein: CASSLPSRNYGYTF.

The chain uses TRBV5-1 and TRBJ2-1, with 9 bases identical to TRBD2. The ends lost 4 bases at V and 4 bases at J; junction bases unmatched: 9. CDR3 length equals 16 residues. Germline CDR1 is SGHRS and CDR2 is YFSETQ. DNA of the CDR3: TGCGCCAGCAGCCCACCCGTAGCGGGGGTTTACAATGAGCAGTTCTTC. Its translation is CASSPPVAGVYNEQFF.

The V gene is TRBV9, the J gene TRBJ2-5, with 9 bases aligning to TRBD2. Losses at the gene ends were 4 bases for V and 1 base for J; bases not matched to a gene: 5. Germline V gene lookup returns CDR1 SGDLS and CDR2 YYNGEE. The CDR3 extends over 15 amino acids. CDR3 DNA: TGTGCCAGCAGCAGGAAGCGGGAGGCCCAAGAGACCCAGTACTTC. Its translation is CASSRKREAQETQYF.

The gene calls are TRBV11-2 and TRBJ2-7, with 8 bases that match TRBD1. The CDR3 runs 15 residues. From germline, CDR1 is SGHAT and CDR2 FQNNGV. Germline trimming cut 5 bases from V and 3 bases from J; bases unmatched to any gene: 9. The CDR3 region has the DNA TGTGCCAGCAGCGCCCAGGGACAGGTCATCTACGAGCAGTACTTC. As protein: CASSAQGQVIYEQYF.

The chain links TRBV28 to TRBJ1-3, with 9 bases identical to TRBD1. Losses at the gene ends were 6 bases for V and 4 bases for J; bases not matched to a gene: 16. CDR3 length equals 18 residues. The V gene's germline CDR1 is MDHEN and CDR2 SYDVKM. CDR3 coding DNA: TGTGCCAGCAGACATCGCCGTCAAACAGGGGGCGCAGGAAACACCATATATTTT. It specifies CASRHRRQTGGAGNTIYF. The full variable domain, with the rest looked up from reference TRBV28 and TRBJ1-3, is DVKVTQSSRYLVKRTGEKVFLECVQDMDHENMFWYRQDPGLGLRLIYFSYDVKMKEKGDIPEGYSVSREKKERFSLILESASTNQTSMYLCASRHRRQTGGAGNTIYFGEGSWLTVV.

The chain carries TRBV30 and TRBJ1-2, with D hard to call. The CDR3 is 14 residues long. CDR1 is GTSNPN and CDR2 is SVGIG in the germline V gene (reference sequence). V was shortened by 4 bases and J by 0 bases, with 12 bases between the two germline ends. Written as DNA, the CDR3 is TGTGCCTGGAAACGTTCAGGTTCTAACTATGGCTACACCTTC. Translating it yields CAWKRSGSNYGYTF.

This clone was observed a single time. V and J are TRBV7-3 and TRBJ2-1, with D hard to call. The V end lost 5 bases, the J end lost 2 bases, and 7 bases lay between the germline ends. CDR3 length: 13 residues. In germline, CDR1 is SGHTA, CDR2 FQGTGA. The CDR3 sequence: CASSTIAYNEQFF. CDR3 DNA sequence: TGTGCCAGCAGCACTATTGCCTACAATGAGCAGTTCTTC.

The rearrangement links TRBV7-3 to TRBJ2-3; D gene unclear. Trimming removed 5 bases from V and 0 bases from J, with 12 bases in between. The germline V gene encodes CDR1 SGHTA and CDR2 FQGTGA. The CDR3 has 15 residues. The CDR3 spells CASSLDWSSTDTQYF. The CDR3 bases are TGTGCCAGCAGCCTCGACTGGTCTAGCACAGATACGCAGTATTTT.

This clone has only a few counts. The chain combines TRBV9 with TRBJ1-1; D uncertain. This CDR3 has 14 residues. The germline V gene has CDR1 SGDLS and CDR2 YYNGEE. The V end lost 4 bases, the J end lost 5 bases, and 15 bases lay between the germline ends. CDR3: CASSPTSGRTEAFF. The CDR3 DNA reads TGTGCCAGCAGCCCCACCTCTGGGAGGACTGAAGCTTTCTTT.

This clone appeared once. The chain combines TRBV11-2 with TRBJ2-2; 8 bases match TRBD2. CDR3 length: 18 amino acids. From germline, CDR1 is SGHAT and CDR2 FQNNGV. The ends lost 4 bases at V and 1 base at J; junction bases unmatched: 11. The CDR3 coding sequence is TGTGCCAGCAGCTCCCGGGGATGGGGGACTAGGAACACCGGGGAGCTGTTTTTT. Its translation is CASSSRGWGTRNTGELFF.

V gene TRBV5-1 combines with J gene TRBJ2-7; 9 bases are shared with TRBD1. With V trimmed by 6 bases and J by 4 bases, 8 bases remained unmatched. CDR3 length equals 14 residues. In germline, CDR1 is SGHRS, CDR2 YFSETQ. CDR3 sequence (DNA): TGCGCCAGCAAGTTCGGACAGGGGACATACGAGCAGTACTTC. It is translated as CASKFGQGTYEQYF.

This CDR3 is CASSVGDRSYGYTF. The DNA of the CDR3 is TGTGCCAGCAGCGTAGGGGACAGGTCCTATGGCTACACCTTC. The V and J genes are TRBV9 and TRBJ1-2; the match to TRBD1 covers 8 bases. V shed 0 bases, J shed 4 bases, and the junction held 2 bases outside the gene matches. Germline V gene data show CDR1 as SGDLS and CDR2 as YYNGEE. The CDR3 runs 14 residues. Supplemented by reference TRBV9 and TRBJ1-2, the full variable domain reads DSGVTQTPKHLITATGQRVTLRCSPRSGDLSVYWYQQSLDQGLQFLIQYYNGEERAKGNILERFSAQQFPDLHSELNLSSLELGDSALYFCASSVGDRSYGYTFGSGTRLTVV.

J is TRBJ1-1 and V is TRBV5-1; 8 positions match TRBD1. The CDR3 spans 15 residues. The germline CDR1 and CDR2 sequences are SGHRS and YFSETQ. The J segment lost 2 bases and the V segment lost 3 bases, leaving 6 bases of the junction unmatched. CDR3 DNA: TGCGCCAGCAGCTCATTGACAGGGGTCAACACTGAAGCTTTCTTT. It specifies CASSSLTGVNTEAFF.

The chain has TRBV2 and TRBJ2-5; 12 bases match TRBD2. V was clipped by 11 bases and J by 0 bases; unmatched bases: 4. CDR1 and CDR2 (germline): SNHLY, FYNNEI. CDR3 length: 14 amino acids. The CDR3, as DNA: TGTGCCGCCCGGACTAGCGGGGACCAAGAGACCCAGTACTTC. The encoded protein is CAARTSGDQETQYF.